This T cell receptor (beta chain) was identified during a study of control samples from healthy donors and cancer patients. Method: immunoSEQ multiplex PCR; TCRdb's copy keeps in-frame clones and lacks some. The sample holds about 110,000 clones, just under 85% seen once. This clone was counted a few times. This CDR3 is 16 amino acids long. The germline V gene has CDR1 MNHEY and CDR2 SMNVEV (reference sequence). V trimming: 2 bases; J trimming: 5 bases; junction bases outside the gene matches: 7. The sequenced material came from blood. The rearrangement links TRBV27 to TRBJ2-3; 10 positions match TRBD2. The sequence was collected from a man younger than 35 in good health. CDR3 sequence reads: CASSLIPSGGIDTQYF. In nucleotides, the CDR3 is TGTGCCAGCAGTTTAATCCCTAGCGGGGGTATAGATACGCAGTATTTT.